This TCR gamma chain was sequenced during a study of Vδ1+ human thymocytes. A word on this clone: Antigen specificity is unknown.

Thymocytes were sorted as CD3+ TCRVdelta1+ TCRVdelta2- after alphabeta T cell depletion. The study, taken as a whole, reports: Approximately 20% of thymic delta-chain sequences were Vdelta2, with few Vdelta3, unlike blood Vdelta1+ controls. Highly polyclonal TRG and TRD repertoires with Gaussian CDR3 length distributions appeared in thymus. TRG sequences recurred across donors, whereas TRD sequences stayed essentially private.

The CDR3 contains 15 residues. Germline V gives CDR1 GITISATS, CDR2 ISYDGTV (reference sequence). Losses at the gene ends were 0 bases for V and 0 bases for J; bases not matched to a gene: 5. RNA was extracted from the cells and then reverse transcribed. The CDR3 regions were amplified by multiplex PCR from V-gene primers to a constant-region primer. TCRdb ran CATT on the multiplex PCR reads. The sample yields roughly 7,000 gamma-chain clones, around two fifths seen once. The sample taken for sequencing was Vdelta1+ gamma-delta thymocytes from the thymus. Sample subset: FACS-sorted CD3+ TCRalphabeta- TCRVdelta1+ TCRVdelta2- thymocytes. The gene calls are TRGV9 and TRGJ1 or TRGJ2. Matching the DNA to germline supplied the J gene, which TCRdb does not give. The sequence derives from a boy younger than two who had congenital heart surgery. DNA for the CDR3: TGTGCCTTGTGGGAGGTGCTCAGGAATTATTATAAGAAACTCTTT. Translating gives CALWEVLRNYYKKLF.